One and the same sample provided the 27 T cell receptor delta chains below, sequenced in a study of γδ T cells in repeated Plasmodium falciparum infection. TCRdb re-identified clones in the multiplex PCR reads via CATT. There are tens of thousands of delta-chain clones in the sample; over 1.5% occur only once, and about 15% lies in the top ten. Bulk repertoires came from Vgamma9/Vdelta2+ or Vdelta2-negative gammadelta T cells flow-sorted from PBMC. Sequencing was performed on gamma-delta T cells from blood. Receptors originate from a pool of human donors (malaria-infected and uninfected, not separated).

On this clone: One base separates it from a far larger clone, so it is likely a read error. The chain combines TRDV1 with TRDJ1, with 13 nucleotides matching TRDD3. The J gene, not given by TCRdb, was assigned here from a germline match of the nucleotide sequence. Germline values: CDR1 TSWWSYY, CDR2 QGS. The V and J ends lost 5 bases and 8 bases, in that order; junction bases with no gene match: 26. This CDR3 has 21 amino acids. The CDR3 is CALGKAFPPNYWGIRYDKLIF. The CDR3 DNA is TGTGCTCTTGGGAAGGCCTTCCCACCCAACTACTGGGGGATACGCTACGACAAACTCATCTTT.

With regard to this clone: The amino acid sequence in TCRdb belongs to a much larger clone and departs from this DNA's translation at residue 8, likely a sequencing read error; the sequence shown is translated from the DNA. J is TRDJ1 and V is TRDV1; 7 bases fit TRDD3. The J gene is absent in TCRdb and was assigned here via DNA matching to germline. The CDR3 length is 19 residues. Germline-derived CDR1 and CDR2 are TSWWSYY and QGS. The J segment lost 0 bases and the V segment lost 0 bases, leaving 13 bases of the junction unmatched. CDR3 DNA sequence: TGTGCTCTTGGGGAACTGACCTTCGTCTGGGGGCCATACACCGATAAACTCATCTTT. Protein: CALGELTFVWGPYTDKLIF.

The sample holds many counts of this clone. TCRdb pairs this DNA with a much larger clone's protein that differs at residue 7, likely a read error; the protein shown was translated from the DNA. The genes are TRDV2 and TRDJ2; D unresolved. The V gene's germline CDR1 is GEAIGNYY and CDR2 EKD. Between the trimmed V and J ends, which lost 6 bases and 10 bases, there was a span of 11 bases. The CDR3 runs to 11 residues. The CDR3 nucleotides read TGTGCCTGTAAGAAGGGAGTACAACTCTTCTTT. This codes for CACKKGVQLFF.

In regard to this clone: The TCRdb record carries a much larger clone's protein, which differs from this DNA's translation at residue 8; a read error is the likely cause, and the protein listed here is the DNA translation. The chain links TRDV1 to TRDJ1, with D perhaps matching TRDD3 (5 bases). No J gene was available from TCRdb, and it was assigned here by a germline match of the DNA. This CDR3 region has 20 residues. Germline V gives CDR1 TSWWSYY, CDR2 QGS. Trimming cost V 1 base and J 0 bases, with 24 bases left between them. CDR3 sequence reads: CALGEPRGWLRVLYTDKLIF. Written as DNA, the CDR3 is TGTGCTCTTGGGGAACCACGGGGGTGGCTAAGGGTTTTGTACACCGATAAACTCATCTTT.

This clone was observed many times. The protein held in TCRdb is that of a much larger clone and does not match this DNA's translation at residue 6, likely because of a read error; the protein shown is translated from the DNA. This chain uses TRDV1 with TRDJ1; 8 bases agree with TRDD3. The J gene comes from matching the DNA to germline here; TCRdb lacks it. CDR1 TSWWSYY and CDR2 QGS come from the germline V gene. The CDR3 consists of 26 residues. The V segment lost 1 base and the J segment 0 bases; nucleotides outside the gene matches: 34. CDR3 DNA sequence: TGTGCTCTTGGGGAACCCTGTTTCCTGTCATCTTCCTTAGCGGCTACTGGGGGCGAGTACACCGATAAACTCATCTTT. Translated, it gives CALGEPCFLSSSLAATGGEYTDKLIF.

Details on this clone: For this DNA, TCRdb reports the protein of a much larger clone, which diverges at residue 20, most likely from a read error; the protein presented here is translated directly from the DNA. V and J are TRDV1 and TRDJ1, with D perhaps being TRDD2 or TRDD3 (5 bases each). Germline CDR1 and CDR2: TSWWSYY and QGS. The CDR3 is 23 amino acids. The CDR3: CALGPPLFFQKVWVGFFPDRLIF. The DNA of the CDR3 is TGTGCTCTTGGGCCCCCCTTATTCTTCCAGAAGGTCTGGGTGGGGTTCTTCCCCGATAGACTCATCTTT.

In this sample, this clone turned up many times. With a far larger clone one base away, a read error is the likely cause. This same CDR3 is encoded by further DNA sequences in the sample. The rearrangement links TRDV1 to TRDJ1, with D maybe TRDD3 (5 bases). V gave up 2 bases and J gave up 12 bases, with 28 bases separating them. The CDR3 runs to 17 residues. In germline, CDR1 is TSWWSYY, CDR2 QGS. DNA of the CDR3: TGTGCTCTTGGGGAAGTTACCGTACTGGTTTTCACCGATAAGGTCATCTTT. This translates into CALGEVTVLVFTDKVIF.

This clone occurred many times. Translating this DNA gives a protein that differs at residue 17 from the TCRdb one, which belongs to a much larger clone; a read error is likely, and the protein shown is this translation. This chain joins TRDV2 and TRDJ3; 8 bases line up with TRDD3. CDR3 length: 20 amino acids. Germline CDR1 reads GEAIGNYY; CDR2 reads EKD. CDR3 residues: CACDTALGIPRSWDTRRMFF. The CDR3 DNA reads TGTGCCTGTGACACCGCGCTGGGGATACCCCGCTCCTGGGACACCCGACGGATGTTTTTC.

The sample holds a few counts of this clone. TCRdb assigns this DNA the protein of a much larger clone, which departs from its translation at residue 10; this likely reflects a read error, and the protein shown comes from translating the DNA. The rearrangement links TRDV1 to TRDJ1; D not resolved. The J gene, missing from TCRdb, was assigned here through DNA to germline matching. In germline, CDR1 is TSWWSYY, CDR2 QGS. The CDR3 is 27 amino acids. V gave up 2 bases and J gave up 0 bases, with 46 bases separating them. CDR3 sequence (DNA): TGTGCTCTTGGGGAAATATCGATCTTCTCCGTTCGTGGTCAGACCTGGTCCGGTTCGAGACACACCGATAAACTCATCTTT. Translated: CALGEISIFSVRGQTWSGSRHTDKLIF.

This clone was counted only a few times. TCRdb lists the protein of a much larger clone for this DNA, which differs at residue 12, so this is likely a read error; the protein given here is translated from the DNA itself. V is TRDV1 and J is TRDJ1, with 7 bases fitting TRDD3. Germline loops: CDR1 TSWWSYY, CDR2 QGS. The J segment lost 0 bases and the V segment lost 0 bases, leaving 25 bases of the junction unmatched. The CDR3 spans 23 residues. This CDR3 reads CALGELFSKDRTGDPPYTDKLIF. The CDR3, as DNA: TGTGCTCTTGGGGAACTATTTTCTAAGGATCGGACGGGGGATCCGCCTTACACCGATAAACTCATCTTT.

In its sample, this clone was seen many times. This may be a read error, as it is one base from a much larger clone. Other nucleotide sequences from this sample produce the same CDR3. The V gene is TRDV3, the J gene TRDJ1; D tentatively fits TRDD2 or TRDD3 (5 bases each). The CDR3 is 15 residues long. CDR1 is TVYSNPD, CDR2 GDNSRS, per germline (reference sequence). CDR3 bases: TGCGCCTACACCTCGGGGGTTTTGTACACCGATAAACTCATCTTT. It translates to CAYTSGVLYTDKLIF. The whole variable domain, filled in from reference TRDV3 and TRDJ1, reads CDKVTQSSPDQTVASGSEVVLLCTYDTVYSNPDLFWYRIRPDYSFQFVFYGDNSRSEGADFTQGRFSVKHILTQKAFHLVISPVRTEDSATYYCAYTSGVLYTDKLIFGKGTRVTVEP.

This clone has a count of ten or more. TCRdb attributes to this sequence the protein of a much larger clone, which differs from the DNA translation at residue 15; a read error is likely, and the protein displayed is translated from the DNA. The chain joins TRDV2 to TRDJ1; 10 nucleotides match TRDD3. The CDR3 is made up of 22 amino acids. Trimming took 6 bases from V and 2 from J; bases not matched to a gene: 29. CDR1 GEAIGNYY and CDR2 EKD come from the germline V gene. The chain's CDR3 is CACWHPTSSRSTGGCFTDKLIF. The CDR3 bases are TGTGCCTGTTGGCATCCTACGTCTTCTAGGTCTACTGGGGGATGTTTTACCGATAAACTCATCTTT.

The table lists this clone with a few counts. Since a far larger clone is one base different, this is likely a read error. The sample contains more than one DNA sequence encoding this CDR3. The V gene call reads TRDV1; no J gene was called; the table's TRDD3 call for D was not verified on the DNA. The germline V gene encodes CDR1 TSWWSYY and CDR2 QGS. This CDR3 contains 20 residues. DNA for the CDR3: TGTGCTCTTGGGGATGAGTCACTTACGGGGGATACGCGTAGCACCGATAAGCTCATCTTT. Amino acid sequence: CALGDESLTGDTRSTDKLIF.

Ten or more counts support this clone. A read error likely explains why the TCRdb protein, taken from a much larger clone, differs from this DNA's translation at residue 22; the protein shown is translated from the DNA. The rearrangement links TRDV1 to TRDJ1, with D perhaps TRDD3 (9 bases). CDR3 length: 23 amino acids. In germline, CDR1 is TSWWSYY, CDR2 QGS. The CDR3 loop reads CALGKPSSYRGYATLGYTDKLTF. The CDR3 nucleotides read TGTGCTCTTGGGAAACCCTCTTCCTACAGGGGATACGCCACACTCGGGTACACCGATAAACTCACCTTT.

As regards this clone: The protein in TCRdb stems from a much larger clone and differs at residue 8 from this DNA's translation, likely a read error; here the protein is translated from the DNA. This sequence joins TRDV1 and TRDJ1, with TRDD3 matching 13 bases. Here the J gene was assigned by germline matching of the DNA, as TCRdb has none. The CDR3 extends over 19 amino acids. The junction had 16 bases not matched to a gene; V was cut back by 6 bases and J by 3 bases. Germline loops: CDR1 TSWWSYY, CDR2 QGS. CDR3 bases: TGTGCTCTTGGACGGGATCGTTCACGTACTGGGGGATACGCCGATAAACTCATCTTT. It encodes CALGRDRSRTGGYADKLIF.

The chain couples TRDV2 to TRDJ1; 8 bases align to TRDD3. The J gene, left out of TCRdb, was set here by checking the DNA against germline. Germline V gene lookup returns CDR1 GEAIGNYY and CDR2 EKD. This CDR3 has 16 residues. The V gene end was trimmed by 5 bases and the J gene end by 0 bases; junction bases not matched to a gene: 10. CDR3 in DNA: TGTGCCTGTGGCGATCTGGGGGACCCATACACCGATAAACTCATCTTT. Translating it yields CACGDLGDPYTDKLIF.

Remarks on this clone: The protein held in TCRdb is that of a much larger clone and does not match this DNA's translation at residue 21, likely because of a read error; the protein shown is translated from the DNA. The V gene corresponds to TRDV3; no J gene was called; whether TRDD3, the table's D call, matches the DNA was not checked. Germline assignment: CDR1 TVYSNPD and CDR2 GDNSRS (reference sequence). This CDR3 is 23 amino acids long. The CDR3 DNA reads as TGTGCCTTTAAGAAGGTGTTGGGCCCCCAGGGGGATAAATATCCTAGGTACACTGATAAACGCATCTTT. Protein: CAFKKVLGPQGDKYPRYTDKRIF.

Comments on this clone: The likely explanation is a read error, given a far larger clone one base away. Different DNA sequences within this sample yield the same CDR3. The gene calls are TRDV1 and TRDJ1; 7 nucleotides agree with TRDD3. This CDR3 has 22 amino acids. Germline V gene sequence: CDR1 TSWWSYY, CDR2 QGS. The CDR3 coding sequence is TGTGCCCTCTTTCTACGCTCCCTTACTGGGGCCCGAATCCTCGTTCACACCGATAAACTCATCTTT. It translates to CALFLRSLTGARILVHTDKLIF.

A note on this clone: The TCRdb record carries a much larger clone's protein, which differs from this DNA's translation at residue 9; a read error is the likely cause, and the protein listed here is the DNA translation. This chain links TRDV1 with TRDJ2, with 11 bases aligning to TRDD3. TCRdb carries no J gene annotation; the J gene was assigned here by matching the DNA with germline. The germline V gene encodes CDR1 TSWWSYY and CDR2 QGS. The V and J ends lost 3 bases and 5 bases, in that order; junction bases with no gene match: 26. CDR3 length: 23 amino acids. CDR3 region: CALGDRRLCVYPVYWGITAQLFF. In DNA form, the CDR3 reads TGTGCTCTTGGGGATCGCCGGTTGTGCGTATACCCCGTCTACTGGGGGATAACAGCACAACTCTTCTTT.

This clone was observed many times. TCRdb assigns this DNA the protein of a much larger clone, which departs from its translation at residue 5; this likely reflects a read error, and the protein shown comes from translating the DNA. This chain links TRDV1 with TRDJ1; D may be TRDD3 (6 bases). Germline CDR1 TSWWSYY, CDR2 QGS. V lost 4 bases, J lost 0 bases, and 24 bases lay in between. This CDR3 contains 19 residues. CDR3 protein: CALGGGAGARRGYTDKLIF. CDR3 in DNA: TGTGCTCTTGGGGGAGGCGCTGGGGCCCGGAGAGGGTACACCGATAAACTCATCTTT.

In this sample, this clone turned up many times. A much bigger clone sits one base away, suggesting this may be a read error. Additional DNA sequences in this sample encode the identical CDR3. CDR3 nucleotide sequence: TGTGCTCTTGTAAGCTCCCTCCGAGTTACTGGGGGGCTAGCTTTGACAGCACAACTCTTCTTT. Protein product: CALVSSLRVTGGLALTAQLFF. This rearrangement joins TRDV1 to TRDJ2; 8 bases fit TRDD3. This CDR3 has 21 amino acids. Losses at the gene ends were 7 bases for V and 0 bases for J; bases not matched to a gene: 22. Germline CDR1 reads TSWWSYY; CDR2 reads QGS.

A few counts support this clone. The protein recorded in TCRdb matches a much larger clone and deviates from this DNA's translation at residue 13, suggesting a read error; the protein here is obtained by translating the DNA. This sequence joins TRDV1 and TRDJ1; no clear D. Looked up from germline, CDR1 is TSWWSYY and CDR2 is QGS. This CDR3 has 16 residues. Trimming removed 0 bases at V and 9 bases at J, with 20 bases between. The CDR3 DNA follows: TGTGCTCTTGGGGAACTACGGGTCAGGGAAGAGGACGAACTCATCTTT. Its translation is CALGELRVREEDELIF.

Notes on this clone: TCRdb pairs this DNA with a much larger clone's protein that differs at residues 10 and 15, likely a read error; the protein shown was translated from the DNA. This CDR3 is CACDTDNWGVRVLPTTPPRIF. CDR3 sequence (DNA): TGTGCCTGTGACACCGACAACTGGGGGGTACGCGTCTTACCAACCACACCCCCTCGGATCTTT. The V gene corresponds to TRDV2; no J gene was called; the table's TRDD3 call for D was not verified on the DNA. This CDR3 is 21 amino acids long. Germline V gene data show CDR1 as GEAIGNYY and CDR2 as EKD.

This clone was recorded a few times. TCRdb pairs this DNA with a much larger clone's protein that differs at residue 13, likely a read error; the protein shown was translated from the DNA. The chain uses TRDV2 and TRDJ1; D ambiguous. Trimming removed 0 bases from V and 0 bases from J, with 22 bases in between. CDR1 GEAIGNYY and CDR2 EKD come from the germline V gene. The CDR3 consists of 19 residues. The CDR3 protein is CACDTVLAGPIGNTDKLIF. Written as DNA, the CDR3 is TGTGCCTGTGACACCGTACTCGCGGGCCCTATCGGAAACACCGATAAACTCATCTTT.

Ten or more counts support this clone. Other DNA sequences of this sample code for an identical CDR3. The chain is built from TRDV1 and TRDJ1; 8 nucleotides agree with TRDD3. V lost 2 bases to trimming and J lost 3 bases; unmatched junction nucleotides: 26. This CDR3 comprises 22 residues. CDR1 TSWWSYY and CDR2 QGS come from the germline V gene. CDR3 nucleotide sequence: TGTGCTCTTGGGGAATTAATGAGTAATTTCTTCCGGGGATACTCCGGCGCCGATAAACTCATCTTT. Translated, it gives CALGELMSNFFRGYSGADKLIF.

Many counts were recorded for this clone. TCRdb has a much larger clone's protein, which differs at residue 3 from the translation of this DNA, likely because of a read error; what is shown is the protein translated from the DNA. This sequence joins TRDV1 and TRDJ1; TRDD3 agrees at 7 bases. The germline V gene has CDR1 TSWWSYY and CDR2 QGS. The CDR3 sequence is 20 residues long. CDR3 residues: CAPGGTRLLGGTRGADKLIF. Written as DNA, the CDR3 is TGTGCTCCTGGGGGGACGCGGTTATTAGGGGGCACCCGGGGAGCAGATAAACTCATCTTT.

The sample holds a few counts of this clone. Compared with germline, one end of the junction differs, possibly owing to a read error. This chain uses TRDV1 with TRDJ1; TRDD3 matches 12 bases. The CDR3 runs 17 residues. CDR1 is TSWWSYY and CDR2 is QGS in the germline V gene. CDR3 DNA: TGCTCTGGGAGCGCCAAGGGTATCTGGGGGATACGAAGTAAACTCATCTTT. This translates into CSGSAKGIWGIRSKLIF.